The subject of this entry is one T cell receptor beta chain. Its antigen is still unknown. This sample was taken from a study of blood T cells in healthy people across ages. Study-wide findings and caveats: The study found more naive CD4+ cells and higher diversity in long-lived than aged donors. Roughly linear declines in TCR beta diversity per million T cells occurred with age.

The second PCR ran roughly 6 to 11 cycles with a sample-barcoded 5' primer and J-beta primers. TCRdb recomputed calls from the 5' RACE reads with MiXCR, one row per CDR3 protein. The sample comprises 1.5 million to 1.9 million distinct CDR3 sequences, approximately 39% of which are singletons, and under 5% rests with the top ten. V lost 2 bases and J lost 3, with 11 bases in between. The length of the CDR3 is 15 residues. The rearrangement links TRBV12-3 or TRBV12-4 to TRBJ1-5, with D perhaps TRBD1 (5 bases). This TCR was recovered from a woman aged 18 to 35 in good health. Sequencing was performed on blood. In DNA, the CDR3 is TGTGCCAGCAGTTTAAGGGGCAGGCTCAATCAGCCCCAGCATTTT. This gives the protein CASSLRGRLNQPQHF.